The 9 T cell receptor beta chains given below trace back to one sample, sequenced in a study of T cell repertoires in cytomegalovirus infection. Their antigens are not known. MiXCR was run by TCRdb on the reads, yielding one entry per CDR3 protein. The sample shows fewer than 1,000,000 distinct CDR3 sequences, approximately 32% of them seen only once. This material consisted of cultured CD8+ T cells from PBMCs, taken from culture after CMV antigen stimulation. The receptors here all came from a human donor in good health (CMV status not recorded). Some clones in this sample may be carry-over from other donors' samples.

The genes are TRBV27 and TRBJ2-5; 8 nucleotides match TRBD1. This CDR3 spans 14 amino acids. J lost 5 bases, V lost 6 bases, and 8 bases had no gene match. The V gene's germline CDR1 is MNHEY and CDR2 SMNVEV (reference sequence). CDR3 protein: CASSPGQVGETQYF. As DNA, the CDR3 is TGTGCCAGCAGCCCGGGACAGGTGGGGGAGACCCAGTACTTC.

The chain couples TRBV27 to TRBJ2-7; perhaps TRBD1 as D (5 bases). Trimming shortened V by 3 bases and J by 4 bases, and 13 bases separated the two germline ends. From germline, CDR1 is MNHEY and CDR2 SMNVEV (reference sequence). The CDR3 spans 14 residues. The CDR3 spells CASSLVPGRYEQYV. For the CDR3, the DNA is TGTGCCAGCAGTTTGGTACCAGGGCGTTACGAGCAGTACGTC.

This clonotype appeared a few times. The chain combines TRBV27 with TRBJ1-5; perhaps TRBD1 as D (5 bases). The CDR3 loop spans 14 amino acids. V lost 3 bases to trimming and J lost 5 bases, with 11 bases between them. Germline V CDR1 and CDR2: MNHEY, SMNVEV (reference sequence). CDR3 sequence: CASSFGREYQPQHF. As DNA, the CDR3 is TGTGCCAGCAGTTTTGGCAGGGAATATCAGCCCCAGCATTTT.

As to this clonotype: The CDR3 end shows no conserved phenylalanine or tryptophan, and so a read error is likely. The V call is TRBV4-2, the J call TRBJ1-2; the D is unclear. V lost 1 base, J lost 2 bases, and 20 bases lay in between. Germline V lookup: CDR1 LGHNA, CDR2 YNFKEQ. The CDR3 runs to 18 residues. The chain's CDR3 is CASSQVREGTPPNYGYTY. CDR3 in DNA: TGTGCCAGCAGCCAAGTTCGGGAGGGTACACCACCAAACTATGGCTACACCTAC.

CDR3: CASSYKGPESSYEQYV. In nucleotides, the CDR3 is TGTGCCAGCAGTTACAAAGGCCCCGAGAGCTCCTACGAGCAGTACGTC. The V call is TRBV6-5, the J call TRBJ2-7; D is unresolved. Germline V gives CDR1 MNHEY, CDR2 SVGAGI. Trimming took off 2 bases at V and 0 bases at J, with 14 bases between the two ends. The CDR3 has 16 amino acids.

The J gene is TRBJ2-3, the V gene TRBV5-5, with D possibly matching TRBD1 (7 bases). V was pared by 6 bases and J by 5 bases, with 19 bases between. The CDR3 is made up of 15 amino acids. Germline V gene data show CDR1 as SGHKS and CDR2 as YYEKEE (reference sequence). The CDR3 protein is CASTRGGGPRDTQYF. The CDR3 DNA reads TGTGCCAGCACCCGAGGAGGGGGCCCCCGAGATACGCAGTATTTT.

Here the CDR3 reads CASTSRTGIHEKLFF. DNA of the CDR3: TGTGCCAGCACCTCTCGGACAGGGATCCATGAAAAACTGTTTTTT. V and J are TRBV6-8 and TRBJ1-4, with 8 positions matching TRBD1. The germline CDR1 and CDR2 sequences are MNHGY and SAAAGT. CDR3 length: 15 residues. After removal of 7 bases from V and 6 bases from J, the junction contained 10 bases not matched to a gene.

The rearrangement links TRBV15 to TRBJ1-1; D unclear. CDR1 is LNHNV, CDR2 YYDKDF, per germline (reference sequence). V lost 4 bases and J lost 0, with 3 bases in between. The CDR3 extends over 12 amino acids. The CDR3 reads CATSTVNTEAFF. The CDR3 coding sequence is TGTGCCACCAGCACAGTGAACACTGAAGCTTTCTTT.

This sequence joins TRBV27 and TRBJ1-3; D might be TRBD1 (6 bases). This CDR3 has 15 residues. The germline CDR1 and CDR2 sequences are MNHEY and SMNVEV (reference sequence). V lost 4 bases and J lost 2, with 12 bases in between. Written as DNA, the CDR3 is TGTGCCAGCAGTTCGACAGGCAACCCTGGAAACACCATATATTTT. Amino acids: CASSSTGNPGNTIYF.